The present T cell receptor beta chain was sequenced within a study of blood T cell repertoires in COVID-19. CDR3 length: 16 amino acids. V was cut by 6 bases and J by 4 bases, with 18 bases left in between. Germline-derived CDR1 and CDR2 are MDHEN and SYDVKM. Under the authors' procedure: Reference gene primer amplification yielded estimated nucleated cell counts. The data were produced by immunoSEQ multiplex PCR, yet TCRdb's version contains in-frame clones alone and is incomplete. V and J calls and clone size are as listed in that table; D and trimming were resolved from the DNA. The sample includes about 220,000 clones, over 75% of them seen just once.

The receptor comes from a man in his forties or fifties with active or convalescent COVID-19. This chain connects TRBV28 to TRBJ1-4; D is undetermined. Sequenced material: peripheral blood. The CDR3 loop reads CASRFAGHDGNEKLFF. DNA of the CDR3: TGTGCCAGCAGGTTTGCGGGTCACGATGGTAATGAAAAACTGTTTTTT.